This TCR beta chain was identified in a study of regulatory T cells in long-lasting Graves disease. This CDR3 is built from 12 residues. V was shortened by 0 bases and J by 5 bases, with 5 bases between the two germline ends. Germline CDR1 reads SGHDN; CDR2 reads FVKESK. This clonotype showed up many times. HTBI primers from iRepertoire and Arm-PCR of CDR3 regions yielded the TCR beta libraries. Each CDR3 protein gets one entry after TCRdb re-called the multiplex PCR reads with MiXCR. The repertoire consists of 450,000 to 600,000 distinct CDR3 sequences, with 15% to 20% occurring once and the leading ten covering 12%. Stated time point: newly diagnosed GD, antithyroid drugs for less than 3 months. PBMC-derived RNA was used for the TCR library. Diagnosing Graves' disease relied on the American Thyroid Association guidelines. These data were also filed under a second study, of T cells in Graves' hyperthyroidism and ophthalmopathy. That investigation notes: Diagnosing involved the use of clinical symptoms, serum thyroxine and TRAb, thyroid ultrasound and orbital computed tomography.

The sequencing used peripheral blood mononuclear cells (PBMCs), collected at new diagnosis, from a patient treated with antithyroid drugs. This chain joins TRBV14 and TRBJ2-7; D gene uncertain. The clonotype comes from a man aged 40-50 years with Graves disease. The DNA of the CDR3 is TGTGCCAGCAGCCAAGAGCCCAACGAGCAGTACTTC. Residues: CASSQEPNEQYF.